Listed here are 5 T cell receptor beta chains from one sample, sequenced in a study of blood T cell repertoires in COVID-19. The protocol was immunoSEQ multiplex PCR, while the TCRdb copy is restricted to in-frame clones and leaves out a portion. The data show 55,000 to 65,000 clones, 75% to 85% seen once. Source material: peripheral blood. Source of these receptors: a woman in her sixties or seventies with acute or convalescent COVID-19.

This clone was seen a few times. The chain is built from TRBV5-1 and TRBJ1-2; D uncertain. This CDR3 spans 12 amino acids. Trimming took 7 bases from V and 2 from J, leaving 9 bases between them. Germline values: CDR1 SGHRS, CDR2 YFSETQ. The CDR3 nucleotides are TGCGCCAGCCACGACGGGAACTATGGCTACACCTTC. Residues: CASHDGNYGYTF.

The CDR3 DNA sequence: TGCGCCAGCAGCTTAGGGCTAGCGGGAAACACCGGGGAGCTGTTTTTT. As protein: CASSLGLAGNTGELFF. V usage is TRBV5-1 and J usage is TRBJ2-2, with 9 nucleotides matching TRBD2. V trimming: 2 bases; J trimming: 2 bases; junction bases outside the gene matches: 4. CDR3 length: 16 residues. Germline CDR1 and CDR2: SGHRS and YFSETQ.

The J gene is TRBJ2-3, the V gene TRBV7-9, with 8 bases aligning to TRBD2. CDR1 and CDR2 from the germline V gene are SEHNR and FQNEAQ (reference sequence). The CDR3 consists of 17 residues. V gave up 4 bases and J gave up 1 base; unmatched junction bases: 10. The CDR3 DNA follows: TGTGCCAGCAGCTCCAGCGGGGGACGTGCGGGCACAGATACGCAGTATTTT. Protein product: CASSSSGGRAGTDTQYF.

This rearrangement joins TRBV15 to TRBJ2-7, with 8 bases matching TRBD1. V was clipped by 4 bases and J by 2 bases; unmatched bases: 4. The CDR3 consists of 14 residues. The V gene's germline CDR1 is LNHNV and CDR2 YYDKDF (reference sequence). CDR3: CATSTGQGAYEQYF. The CDR3 DNA reads TGTGCCACCAGCACTGGACAGGGAGCCTACGAGCAGTACTTC.

The chain has TRBV7-9 and TRBJ2-6; perhaps TRBD2 as D (5 bases). Germline CDR1 is SEHNR and CDR2 is FQNEAQ (reference sequence). This CDR3 comprises 14 residues. Trimming cost V 8 bases and J 4 bases, with 12 bases left between them. The CDR3 reads CASGSTGGANVLTF. DNA for the CDR3: TGTGCCAGCGGGTCCACGGGGGGGGCCAACGTCCTGACTTTC.